A selection of T cell receptor delta chains follows, all from one sample in a study of gamma-delta chains in newborns, infants, children. TCRdb redid the clone calls on the reads with CATT. The sample carries under 5,000 delta-chain clones, around 37% recorded once. The sequencing sample was made of blood. These receptors came from a child who received the measles vaccine. Each CDR3 is given with its conserved first and last residue. Each record gives: J gene, V gene, CDR3 protein.

J gene: TRDJ1; V gene: TRDV1; CDR3 protein: CALGEPRLPLLLGDTLGHTDKLIF
J gene: TRDJ1; V gene: TRDV1; CDR3 protein: CALGDRPSYYTGDHSTDKLIF
J gene: TRDJ2; V gene: TRDV1; CDR3 protein: CALGETDRNWGTTLTAQLFF
J gene: TRDJ1; V gene: TRDV1; CDR3 protein: CALGVPTPSYVSGGYKLIF
J gene: TRDJ2; V gene: TRDV1; CDR3 protein: CALGPPYGRIRKAAQLFF
J gene: TRDJ1; V gene: TRDV1; CDR3 protein: CALWEGTRALTGGYAPPLYTDKLIF
J gene: TRDJ1; V gene: TRDV1; CDR3 protein: CALGEPPLSTHWDKLIF
J gene: TRDJ1; V gene: TRDV1; CDR3 protein: CALGDYTRLLGDYTDKLIF
J gene: TRDJ1; V gene: TRDV1; CDR3 protein: CALGELGPLLGDRYSDKLIF
J gene: TRDJ1; V gene: TRDV3; CDR3 protein: CAFYPSPYWGKEPTGKLIF
J gene: TRDJ1; V gene: TRDV1; CDR3 protein: CALGDIRPYLLPEDELIF
J gene: TRDJ1; V gene: TRDV1; CDR3 protein: CALGEPTLTPLLLGDGTDRLIF
J gene: TRDJ1; V gene: TRAV29/DV5; CDR3 protein: CAATYLRLGDTTDKLIF
J gene: TRDJ1; V gene: TRDV1; CDR3 protein: CALGERCPPSYRCWGIGVGKLIF
J gene: TRDJ3; V gene: TRDV2; CDR3 protein: CACDTKGFLGGTGGYLWDTRQMFF
J gene: TRDJ1; V gene: TRDV1; CDR3 protein: CALGGSGPSPLGDTEGTDKLIF
J gene: TRDJ1; V gene: TRDV1; CDR3 protein: CALGELTTGRDAYTDKLIF
J gene: TRDJ1; V gene: TRDV3; CDR3 protein: CAFTSSIGALSPYTDKLIF
J gene: TRDJ2; V gene: TRDV2; CDR3 protein: CACDTLGNSRKALTAQLFF